The clone carrying this TCR beta chain was seen many times. Its specificity is not known. The read halts 3 residues ahead of the CDR3 end, with the missing end drawn from the germline J gene. These data originate in a study of T cell clonality in common variable immunodeficiency. Blood came from CVID subjects not ill and not taking immunomodulatory or immunosuppressive medication. Generated by immunoSEQ multiplex PCR, the TCRdb table keeps only in-frame clones and is missing some. The sample holds about 33,000 clones, and no clone turns up only once. The study, taken as a whole, reports: Shared TCRbeta clones were fewer between CVID subjects than controls. Reportedly, TCR beta sequences from common variable immunodeficiency showed fewer deletions and N-nucleotide insertions.

The CDR3 has 13 residues. The V end lost 1 base, the J end lost 6 bases, and 6 bases lay between the germline ends. Germline CDR1 SEHNR, CDR2 FQNEAQ (reference sequence). This sequence joins TRBV7-9 and TRBJ2-2; D is unclear. What was sequenced was peripheral blood mononuclear cells. This sequence originates from a human donor with common variable immunodeficiency. The part of the CDR3 DNA that was read is TGTGCCAGCAGCTTAGTACCGGCCGGGGAG. It specifies CASSLVPAGE. The whole CDR3 sequence reads CASSLVPAGELFF.